The 19 T cell receptor beta chains in this list originate from one sample, sequenced in a study of blood T cell repertoires in COVID-19. The protocol was immunoSEQ multiplex PCR, while the TCRdb copy is restricted to in-frame clones and leaves out a portion. The sample consists of hundreds of thousands of clones, over 80% of them appearing once. The sample was PBMCs or T cells enriched from blood (not recorded which). Source of these receptors: a woman between 18 and 30 years old who had recovered from COVID-19.

This clone was seen once. The rearrangement joins TRBV5-4 to TRBJ1-2; 9 bases are a match to TRBD1. The CDR3 has 15 residues. Per the germline V gene, CDR1 is SGHNT and CDR2 is YYREEE (reference sequence). With 1 base clipped from V and 6 bases from J, the junction kept 7 bases outside the gene matches. The CDR3 DNA reads TGTGCCAGCAGCTTGAGAACAGGGGGCCTGAATGGCTACACCTTC. Its translation is CASSLRTGGLNGYTF.

V is TRBV7-9 and J is TRBJ1-3; TRBD1 might be the D (6 bases). Germline loops: CDR1 SEHNR, CDR2 FQNEAQ (reference sequence). This CDR3 region has 15 residues. Trimming pared 3 bases from V and 4 bases from J, leaving 13 bases between. The CDR3 DNA reads TGTGCCAGCAGCTTTATGGACAGATCGGGAAACACCATATATTTT. Residues: CASSFMDRSGNTIYF.

This clone was found once. The V call is TRBV28, the J call TRBJ1-2; D uncertain. Per the germline V gene, CDR1 is MDHEN and CDR2 is SYDVKM. The CDR3 is made up of 13 amino acids. Trimming stripped 6 bases from V and 4 bases from J, with 12 bases between. In DNA form, the CDR3 reads TGTGCCAGCAGCGCTGGACTGGCCTATGGCTACACCTTC. As protein: CASSAGLAYGYTF.

The J gene is TRBJ2-7, the V gene TRBV18, with TRBD2 as a possible D gene (5 bases). This CDR3 comprises 15 residues. V dropped 6 bases and J dropped 0 bases, with 15 bases sitting between them. Germline assignment: CDR1 KGHSH and CDR2 LQKENI. The CDR3 coding sequence is TGTGCCAGCTCTTCATTCGCGGGTTCCTCCTACGAGCAGTACTTC. It codes for CASSSFAGSSYEQYF. Variable domain in full (rest from reference TRBV18 and TRBJ2-7): NAGVMQNPRHLVRRRGQEARLRCSPMKGHSHVYWYRQLPEEGLKFMVYLQKENIIDESGMPKERFSAEFPKEGPSILRIQQVVRGDSAAYFCASSSFAGSSYEQYFGPGTRLTVT.

In DNA form, the CDR3 reads TGTGCCAGCAGTGACAGGGCTACGGAGACCCAGTACTTC. Its protein product is CASSDRATETQYF. This chain uses TRBV12-3 or TRBV12-4 with TRBJ2-5, with 7 positions matching TRBD1. V dropped 5 bases and J dropped 5; count of bases not matched to a gene: 5. There are 13 residues in the CDR3.

This sequence joins TRBV2 and TRBJ2-3; 10 bases map to TRBD2. The CDR3 runs to 15 residues. CDR1 and CDR2 (germline): SNHLY, FYNNEI. V was clipped by 3 bases and J by 3 bases; unmatched bases: 3. The CDR3 region is CASSDISGGTDTQYF. CDR3 bases: TGTGCCAGCAGTGATATTAGCGGGGGGACAGATACGCAGTATTTT.

The V and J genes are TRBV13 and TRBJ2-1; 8 nucleotides line up with TRBD1. Germline values: CDR1 PRHDT, CDR2 FYEKMQ (reference sequence). The CDR3 contains 15 residues. J was trimmed by 6 bases and V by 3 bases; bases with no gene match: 7. The CDR3 sequence is CASSFQGAGGNEQFF. The CDR3 DNA sequence: TGTGCCAGCAGCTTTCAGGGGGCTGGGGGCAATGAGCAGTTCTTC.

The count of this clone is one. CDR3 DNA: TGTGCCAGCAGCCCCTTAGCGGGGGGGACCGGGGAGCTGTTTTTT. Amino acid sequence: CASSPLAGGTGELFF. The rearrangement joins TRBV5-5 to TRBJ2-2; 11 bases are a match to TRBD2. Germline V gene sequence: CDR1 SGHKS, CDR2 YYEKEE (reference sequence). The V gene end was trimmed by 4 bases and the J gene end by 5 bases; junction bases not matched to a gene: 4. This CDR3 comprises 15 residues.

Of note for this clone: Within the sample, other DNA sequences also encode this same CDR3. This chain connects TRBV6-2 or TRBV6-3 to TRBJ1-5; no reliable D call. CDR1 and CDR2 (germline): MNHEY, SVGEGT. The CDR3 is made up of 12 amino acids. Trimming pared 6 bases from V and 4 bases from J, leaving 7 bases between. The CDR3 reads CASSYVNQPQHF. CDR3 nucleotide sequence: TGTGCCAGCAGCTATGTTAATCAGCCCCAGCATTTT.

This sequence joins TRBV28 and TRBJ1-5; 9 nucleotides line up with TRBD1. This CDR3 region has 17 residues. Germline-derived CDR1 and CDR2 are MDHEN and SYDVKM. Trimming cost V 5 bases and J 1 base; bases outside gene matches: 9. CDR3 coding DNA: TGTGCCAGCAGTGACCAACGGGACAGGGTGAGCAATCAGCCCCAGCATTTT. This translates into CASSDQRDRVSNQPQHF.

The rearrangement links TRBV10-3 to TRBJ2-7, with D possibly matching TRBD1 (6 bases). This CDR3 contains 17 residues. V lost 3 bases and J 2 bases, leaving 20 bases between the germline ends. Germline CDR1 ENHRY, CDR2 SYGVKD. The CDR3, as DNA: TGTGCCATCAGTGAATTGTGGGATCAGGGGAATCCCTACGAGCAGTACTTC. Protein sequence: CAISELWDQGNPYEQYF.

The genes are TRBV3-1 (or the pseudogene TRBV3-2) and TRBJ2-7; possibly TRBD2 for D (5 bases). The CDR3 contains 15 residues. Germline V lookup: CDR1 LGHDT, CDR2 YNNKEL (reference sequence). V dropped 2 bases and J dropped 4 bases, with 15 bases sitting between them. CDR3 DNA sequence: TGTGCCAGCAGCCAATTGATGGGAGAAACGTACGAGCAGTACTTC. This translates into CASSQLMGETYEQYF.

V gene TRBV5-1 combines with J gene TRBJ2-3, with TRBD2 matching over 12 bases. V lost 3 bases to trimming and J lost 4 bases; unmatched junction nucleotides: 3. CDR3 size: 15 residues. CDR1 is SGHRS, CDR2 YFSETQ, per germline. The CDR3 coding sequence is TGCGCCAGCAGCTCTAGCGGGGGGGCCCCAGATACGCAGTATTTT. Its protein is CASSSSGGAPDTQYF.

V and J are TRBV7-3 and TRBJ2-5; D possibly corresponds to TRBD2 (5 bases). The CDR3 has 18 residues. Germline CDR1 SGHTA, CDR2 FQGTGA. Trimming removed 0 bases at V and 6 bases at J, with 23 bases between. The CDR3 sequence is CASSLTSPLGRARKTQYF. CDR3 in DNA: TGTGCCAGCAGCTTAACTTCCCCCCTAGGGCGGGCGCGGAAGACCCAGTACTTC.

The chain recombines TRBV15 with TRBJ2-7, with D maybe TRBD1 (5 bases). V shed 0 bases and J shed 3 bases, with 12 bases lying between them. The CDR3 is 15 residues long. Germline lookup yields CDR1 LNHNV and CDR2 YYDKDF (reference sequence). This CDR3 is CATSRDRAGYYEQYF. The CDR3 DNA reads as TGTGCCACCAGCAGAGATCGGGCAGGGTACTACGAGCAGTACTTC.

This clone has only a few counts. The rearrangement joins TRBV27 to TRBJ1-5; maybe TRBD1 (6 bases). Germline-derived CDR1 and CDR2 are MNHEY and SMNVEV (reference sequence). V was cut by 3 bases and J by 10 bases, with 19 bases left in between. The CDR3 has 15 amino acids. The CDR3 bases are TGTGCCAGCAGTTTGGTGACAGGCTTGGATGAACCCCAGCATTTT. It is translated as CASSLVTGLDEPQHF.

The chain couples TRBV9 to TRBJ1-1, with D tentatively TRBD1 (5 bases). CDR3 length: 14 residues. Looked up from germline, CDR1 is SGDLS and CDR2 is YYNGEE. Trimming stripped 3 bases from V and 3 bases from J, with 12 bases between. The CDR3 DNA sequence: TGTGCCAGCAGCGATAGTGACAGCTACACTGAAGCTTTCTTT. This gives the protein CASSDSDSYTEAFF.

This sequence joins TRBV28 and TRBJ2-3, with D possibly being TRBD1 (5 bases). The CDR3 runs to 14 residues. Between the trimmed V and J ends, which lost 6 bases and 0 bases, there was a span of 10 bases. Germline CDR1 reads MDHEN; CDR2 reads SYDVKM. The CDR3 spells CASSLRQSTDTQYF. The CDR3 bases are TGTGCCAGCAGCCTAAGACAGAGCACAGATACGCAGTATTTT.

This clone was counted between two and nine times. This chain's CDR3 is CASSYLQAPLHF. The CDR3 nucleotides are TGTGCCAGCAGTTACCTCCAGGCACCCCTCCACTTT. The genes are TRBV6-5 and TRBJ1-6; D not resolved. CDR1 and CDR2 from the germline V gene are MNHEY and SVGAGI. Trimming removed 2 bases from V and 11 bases from J, with 7 bases in between. This CDR3 contains 12 residues.